The clone carrying this TCR beta chain was seen once. The sample originates from a study of CD8 T cells in Susac syndrome. Reverse transcription used about 0.5 to 1 ug RNA and random hexamers. TCRdb reanalysed the immunoSEQ multiplex PCR reads using MiXCR and keeps one entry per CDR3 protein. In the table there are about 300,000 distinct CDR3 sequences, approximately 85% of which are singletons. Trimming removed 3 bases from V and 2 bases from J, with 10 bases in between. Germline CDR1 MDHEN, CDR2 SYDVKM. CDR3 length equals 14 residues. The multiple sclerosis control group consisted of treatment-naive patients whose relapsing-remitting disease, which was either stable or active, fulfilled revised McDonald criteria.

Material for sequencing was CD8+ T cells from PBMCs. The receptor was isolated from a human donor with multiple sclerosis. This chain connects TRBV28 to TRBJ1-2, with D unclear. The CDR3 spells CASSFERPNYGYTF. CDR3 coding DNA: TGTGCCAGCAGTTTTGAGCGCCCCAACTATGGCTACACCTTC.